This T cell receptor (beta chain) was recorded in a study of shared clonotypes between healthy human individuals. Regarding the study as a whole: Sequencing depth was a factor that was expected to affect clonotype sharing among donors.

The V and J ends lost 3 bases and 9 bases, in that order; junction bases with no gene match: 8. Germline CDR1 reads SGDLS; CDR2 reads YYNGEE. CDR3 size: 15 residues. The assay was immunoSEQ multiplex PCR, and TCRdb's table has in-frame clones only and misses some. Of about 2.4 million clones in the sample, 93% were seen once. On this clone itself: No antigen is known for it.

Sequenced input: naive CD4+ T cells from PBMCs. The sample's subset: CD45RA+ positively selected. The chain joins TRBV9 to TRBJ2-1, with 11 positions matching TRBD2. This TCR came from a man between 18 and 29 years old in good health. Some clones in this sample may be carry-over from other donors' samples. The CDR3 protein is CASSGTSGSFSEQFF. The CDR3 DNA reads TGTGCCAGCAGCGGTACTAGCGGGAGTTTTAGTGAGCAGTTCTTC.